The 29 T cell receptor beta chains listed next were all sequenced from one sample in a study of cytomegalovirus exposure and HLA in healthy donors. PCR was performed using 60 Vbeta and 13 Jbeta primers. The table came from immunoSEQ multiplex PCR; TCRdb's copy has only in-frame clones and leaves some out. The repertoire includes around 100,000 clones, around 80% of them detected once, and roughly 4% sits in the top ten. Sequencing input: PBMCs. Receptors originate from a female donor in good health and CMV-seropositive.

CDR3 protein: CASSPPSEKQYF. In nucleotides, the CDR3 is TGTGCCAGCAGCCCTCCCTCGGAGAAGCAGTACTTC. This chain uses TRBV28 with TRBJ2-7; D is ambiguous. Germline CDR1 MDHEN, CDR2 SYDVKM. The CDR3 is 12 residues long. Deletions cut 6 bases from V and 8 bases from J, with 14 bases between.

This clone was seen only a few times. The rearrangement joins TRBV19 to TRBJ2-2; 7 bases line up with TRBD1. The length of the CDR3 is 16 residues. Germline V gene lookup returns CDR1 LNHDA and CDR2 SQIVND (reference sequence). The V and J ends lost 2 bases and 8 bases, in that order; junction bases with no gene match: 11. DNA for the CDR3: TGTGCCAGTAGTATAATTAGGTCAGGGGGAAAGGGGGAGCTGTTTTTT. This encodes CASSIIRSGGKGELFF.

The rearrangement links TRBV19 to TRBJ2-7; D unresolved. Germline lookup yields CDR1 LNHDA and CDR2 SQIVND (reference sequence). This CDR3 contains 16 residues. Trimming took 1 base from V and 4 from J, leaving 17 bases between them. In nucleotides, the CDR3 is TGTGCCAGTAGTATAGCCGGAAGGATTCCGGGTTACGAGCAGTACTTC. Translated: CASSIAGRIPGYEQYF.

The J gene is TRBJ1-1, the V gene TRBV30, with D perhaps matching TRBD1 (5 bases). V shed 1 base and J shed 11 bases, with 20 bases lying between them. The CDR3 spans 14 residues. From germline, CDR1 is GTSNPN and CDR2 SVGIG (reference sequence). The CDR3 is CAWSGTGEPQDAFF. The DNA for the CDR3 is TGTGCCTGGAGTGGTACGGGGGAACCTCAGGATGCTTTCTTT.

A few counts support this clone. The CDR3 bases are TGTGCCAGCAGCCCGCGGACAGGGGAAGGAAACACTGAAGCTTTCTTT. Its protein product is CASSPRTGEGNTEAFF. This chain connects TRBV9 to TRBJ1-1, with 9 bases identical to TRBD1. The CDR3 spans 16 residues. The junction had 9 bases not matched to a gene; V was cut back by 4 bases and J by 2 bases. Germline V gene data show CDR1 as SGDLS and CDR2 as YYNGEE.

This sequence joins TRBV7-2 and TRBJ1-3; D is possibly TRBD1 (6 bases). Trimming removed 6 bases from V and 4 bases from J, with 13 bases in between. The CDR3 runs 14 residues. The V gene's germline CDR1 is SGHTA and CDR2 FQGNSA. This chain's CDR3 is CASSFIDRGNTIYF. The DNA of the CDR3 is TGTGCCAGCAGTTTTATCGACAGGGGAAACACCATATATTTT.

CDR3 in DNA: TGTGCCACCCAGCCAACAGGGGGCCCTAATGAAAAACTGTTTTTT. It yields the protein CATQPTGGPNEKLFF. V gene TRBV2 combines with J gene TRBJ1-4; 9 bases match TRBD1. CDR3 length equals 15 residues. Germline V gives CDR1 SNHLY, CDR2 FYNNEI. The junction had 9 bases not matched to a gene; V was cut back by 10 bases and J by 3 bases.

The gene calls are TRBV29-1 and TRBJ2-1; 7 bases line up with TRBD2. V gave up 8 bases and J gave up 4 bases; unmatched junction bases: 8. Per the germline V gene, CDR1 is SQVTM and CDR2 is ANQGSEA. The CDR3 has 13 amino acids. CDR3 DNA sequence: TGCAGCTCGGGGCTAGCGGCTTACAATGAGCAGTTCTTC. Its protein product is CSSGLAAYNEQFF.

V and J are TRBV5-1 and TRBJ2-6; D is undetermined. Trimming removed 0 bases at V and 0 bases at J, with 10 bases between. The CDR3 covers 17 residues. The germline V gene has CDR1 SGHRS and CDR2 YFSETQ. Here the CDR3 reads CASSLGAGTSGANVLTF. The CDR3, as DNA: TGCGCCAGCAGCTTGGGGGCAGGCACCTCTGGGGCCAACGTCCTGACTTTC.

The CDR3 bases are TGTGCCAGCAGGGCCGGGACAGTCAACACTGAAGCTTTCTTT. It codes for CASRAGTVNTEAFF. This sequence joins TRBV5-4 and TRBJ1-1; TRBD1 matches 7 bases. Germline lookup yields CDR1 SGHNT and CDR2 YYREEE (reference sequence). Germline trimming cut 5 bases from V and 2 bases from J; bases unmatched to any gene: 6. The CDR3 has 14 amino acids.

Turning to this clone: Sequence at one end of the junction differs from germline and may be a read error. V and J are TRBV29-1 and TRBJ2-4; 8 positions agree with TRBD1. Germline CDR1 SQVTM, CDR2 ANQGSEA. This CDR3 spans 14 amino acids. The CDR3 here is CSVTTGVSKNSQYF. The CDR3 DNA reads as TGCAGCGTCACGACAGGGGTGAGCAAAAACAGTCAGTACTTC.

This clone is a singleton in its sample. This sequence joins TRBV7-9 and TRBJ1-2, with D tentatively TRBD1 (5 bases). CDR1 SEHNR and CDR2 FQNEAQ come from the germline V gene (reference sequence). Trimming removed 5 bases from V and 2 bases from J, with 12 bases in between. The CDR3 sequence is 14 residues long. The CDR3 DNA reads as TGTGCCAGCAGCCCGCGAGACAGCAACTATGGCTACACCTTC. It codes for CASSPRDSNYGYTF.

This sequence joins TRBV2 and TRBJ1-1; 7 nucleotides align to TRBD1. The V segment lost 5 bases and the J segment 1 base; nucleotides outside the gene matches: 13. Looked up from germline, CDR1 is SNHLY and CDR2 is FYNNEI. The CDR3 length is 17 residues. CDR3 loop: CASSPLRDSAKNTEAFF. CDR3 in DNA: TGTGCCAGCAGTCCCCTCCGGGACAGCGCCAAGAACACTGAAGCTTTCTTT. Together with reference TRBV2 and TRBJ1-1, the CDR3 gives the full variable domain: EPEVTQTPSHQVTQMGQEVILRCVPISNHLYFYWYRQILGQKVEFLVSFYNNEISEKSEIFDDQFSVERPDGSNFTLKIRSTKLEDSAMYFCASSPLRDSAKNTEAFFGQGTRLTVV.

The CDR3 loop reads CASRSASGGYNEQFF. The CDR3 DNA is TGTGCCAGCAGATCGGCTAGCGGGGGATACAATGAGCAGTTCTTC. This chain links TRBV6-4 with TRBJ2-1; 10 nucleotides agree with TRBD2. CDR3 size: 15 residues. The J segment lost 4 bases and the V segment lost 6 bases, leaving 6 bases of the junction unmatched. Germline CDR1 MRHNA, CDR2 SNTAGT.

This chain joins TRBV6-1 and TRBJ2-5; possibly TRBD1 for D (6 bases). V was shortened by 4 bases and J by 2 bases, with 14 bases between the two germline ends. The V gene's germline CDR1 is MNHNS and CDR2 SASEGT. The CDR3 consists of 15 residues. CDR3 sequence (DNA): TGTGCCAGCAGTGGATCGGGACATCTTCAAGAGACCCAGTACTTC. Protein sequence: CASSGSGHLQETQYF.

This clone occurred a few times. The chain is built from TRBV25-1 and TRBJ1-1; the D gene is possibly TRBD1 (6 bases). The length of the CDR3 is 15 residues. Germline lookup yields CDR1 MGHDK and CDR2 SYGVNS. The V end lost 4 bases, the J end lost 0 bases, and 12 bases lay between the germline ends. In DNA, the CDR3 is TGTGCCAGCAGTGCCCATGGGGGCATGAACACTGAAGCTTTCTTT. It encodes CASSAHGGMNTEAFF.

The V call is TRBV5-1, the J call TRBJ2-5, with 13 bases aligning to TRBD2. Germline V lookup: CDR1 SGHRS, CDR2 YFSETQ. Losses at the gene ends were 7 bases for V and 2 bases for J; bases not matched to a gene: 5. The CDR3 covers 15 residues. The CDR3 DNA is TGCGCCAGCCGCTGGACTAGCGGGGGACAAGAGACCCAGTACTTC. Encoded protein: CASRWTSGGQETQYF.

V usage is TRBV5-4 and J usage is TRBJ2-1; no clear D gene. The CDR3 contains 12 residues. Germline lookup yields CDR1 SGHNT and CDR2 YYREEE (reference sequence). V was trimmed by 1 base and J by 6 bases, leaving 5 bases between them. CDR3 coding DNA: TGTGCCAGCAGCTTGCCCGGCAATGAGCAGTTCTTC. Translation gives CASSLPGNEQFF.

The chain recombines TRBV7-2 with TRBJ2-7; D not certain. Per germline, CDR1 SGHTA and CDR2 FQGNSA. Trimming shortened V by 0 bases and J by 1 base, and 4 bases separated the two germline ends. CDR3 size: 13 residues. CDR3 sequence (DNA): TGTGCCAGCAGCTTAGCCGTTTCCTACGAGCAGTACTTC. Translating gives CASSLAVSYEQYF.

V usage is TRBV6-5 and J usage is TRBJ2-5; 7 nucleotides agree with TRBD2. This CDR3 comprises 14 residues. The V segment lost 6 bases and the J segment 5 bases; nucleotides outside the gene matches: 9. From germline, CDR1 is MNHEY and CDR2 SVGAGI. In DNA, the CDR3 is TGTGCCAGCAGAACGGGGAGGGAGGGGGAGACCCAGTACTTC. It is translated as CASRTGREGETQYF.

The chain joins TRBV20-1 to TRBJ2-7; D is perhaps TRBD1 (6 bases). Looked up from germline, CDR1 is DFQATT and CDR2 is SNEGSKA (reference sequence). The CDR3 consists of 11 residues. The V end lost 5 bases, the J end lost 7 bases, and 12 bases lay between the germline ends. CDR3 amino acids: CSARSRGEQYF. The DNA for the CDR3 is TGCAGTGCTCGGTCCAGGGGAGAGCAGTACTTC.

This clone has just a few counts. The CDR3 spells CASSEEGLGELFF. CDR3 nucleotide sequence: TGTGCCAGCAGTGAAGAGGGGCTCGGGGAGCTGTTTTTT. This sequence joins TRBV2 and TRBJ2-2, with a tentative D call TRBD1 (5 bases). This CDR3 comprises 13 residues. With 1 base removed from V and 7 bases from J, the gap between germline ends came to 7 bases. Germline V gene lookup returns CDR1 SNHLY and CDR2 FYNNEI.

V and J are TRBV4-2 and TRBJ1-2; 8 positions match TRBD1. Germline V CDR1 and CDR2: LGHNA, YNFKEQ. This CDR3 contains 15 residues. J lost 2 bases, V lost 5 bases, and 7 bases had no gene match. The CDR3 DNA sequence: TGTGCCAGCAGCTTTTCGACAGGGGACAACTATGGCTACACCTTC. Its translation: CASSFSTGDNYGYTF.

V usage is TRBV4-1 and J usage is TRBJ2-3, with 7 bases aligning to TRBD2. Trimming cost V 4 bases and J 1 base; bases outside gene matches: 8. This CDR3 comprises 16 residues. Germline assignment: CDR1 MGHRA and CDR2 YSYEKL. The CDR3 DNA reads TGCGCCAGCAGCCGGGATGGAGCGGGACGCACAGATACGCAGTATTTT. Its protein is CASSRDGAGRTDTQYF.

The chain has TRBV7-9 and TRBJ2-7; the match to TRBD1 covers 9 bases. The CDR3 length is 14 residues. Germline V CDR1 and CDR2: SEHNR, FQNEAQ (reference sequence). Trimming took 2 bases from V and 6 from J; bases not matched to a gene: 5. In DNA, the CDR3 is TGTGCCAGCAGCTTACGGACAGGGGTCTCCGAGCAGTACTTC. Amino acids: CASSLRTGVSEQYF.

The chain links TRBV6-5 to TRBJ1-6; possible D gene TRBD1, 6 bases. There are 15 residues in the CDR3. Trimming stripped 6 bases from V and 4 bases from J, with 13 bases between. The germline CDR1 and CDR2 sequences are MNHEY and SVGAGI. CDR3 nucleotides: TGTGCCAGCAGGCCGCGGGGGGCTTATAATTCACCCCTCCACTTT. Translating gives CASRPRGAYNSPLHF.

The chain uses TRBV5-6 and TRBJ2-1, with 9 positions matching TRBD1. The J segment lost 9 bases and the V segment lost 2 bases, leaving 6 bases of the junction unmatched. The germline CDR1 and CDR2 sequences are SGHDT and YYEEEE. This CDR3 region has 14 residues. The CDR3 loop is CASSFRQGGGEQFF. The CDR3 nucleotides read TGTGCCAGCAGCTTCAGACAGGGGGGCGGTGAGCAGTTCTTC.

This clone was counted a few times. The chain couples TRBV6-5 to TRBJ2-5; 7 positions agree with TRBD2. The J call may be mistaken, given a closer DNA end match to TRBJ2-7. Germline values: CDR1 MNHEY, CDR2 SVGAGI. CDR3 length: 13 residues. In DNA form, the CDR3 reads TGTGCCAGCAGGGGGGGGAACTCCTACGAGCAGTACTTC. Translated, it gives CASRGGNSYEQYF.

With regard to this clone: Relative to the germline gene, one junction end is altered; a read error may explain this. The chain recombines TRBV7-6 with TRBJ2-6; 10 nucleotides line up with TRBD1. Germline V CDR1 and CDR2: SGHVS, FNYEAQ. The CDR3 contains 18 residues. The CDR3 sequence is CASSPDRDRGSGANGLTF. For the CDR3, the DNA is TGTGCCAGCAGCCCTGACCGGGACAGGGGATCTGGGGCCAACGGCCTGACTTTC.